A selection of T cell receptor beta chains follows, all from one sample in a study of blood T cell repertoires in COVID-19. Only in-frame clones appear in the TCRdb table, and some are missing; sequencing was by immunoSEQ multiplex PCR. The table records about 150,000 clones, 79% of them present only once. Input material: peripheral blood. The source is a man between 45 and 60 years old with active or convalescent COVID-19. Each CDR3 is given with its conserved first and last residue. The D gene is left open where the match is weak. The listing skips clone size in some rows; elsewhere it reads once, few, many or a size class.

D	size	V	J	CDR3	DNA
TRBD2	.	TRBV28	TRBJ2-7	CASTRDYRRGEQYF	TGTGCCAGCACCCGGGACTACCGGCGTGGCGAGCAGTACTTC
.	.	TRBV5-8	TRBJ1-1	CATPRVNTEAFF	TGTGCCACCCCGAGGGTGAACACTGAAGCTTTCTTT
TRBD2	.	TRBV7-9	TRBJ2-1	CASSLVGVGGAEQFF	TGTGCCAGCAGCTTAGTGGGTGTCGGGGGGGCAGAGCAGTTCTTC
TRBD1	.	TRBV15	TRBJ2-7	CATSRDPASGQTYF	TGTGCCACCAGCAGAGACCCGGCCTCGGGACAGACGTACTTC
TRBD1	.	TRBV7-8	TRBJ2-7	CASSRDRVSEQYF	TGTGCCAGCAGCCGGGACAGGGTAAGCGAGCAGTACTTC
.	.	TRBV19	TRBJ1-5	CASSIDLGSNQPQHF	TGTGCCAGTAGTATAGATCTCGGTAGCAATCAGCCCCAGCATTTT
TRBD1	.	TRBV7-2	TRBJ1-2	CASSLRATGYSNGYTF	TGTGCCAGCAGCTTAAGGGCGACAGGGTATAGTAATGGCTACACCTTC
TRBD2	.	TRBV18	TRBJ2-2	CASSPAAGGTGELFF	TGTGCCAGCTCACCAGCAGCGGGAGGCACCGGGGAGCTGTTTTTT
.	.	TRBV29-1	TRBJ2-5	CSVEDLGQGIETQYF	TGCAGCGTTGAAGATTTAGGTCAGGGGATTGAGACCCAGTACTTC
.	.	TRBV27	TRBJ1-2	CASREDRSTAWYGYTF	TGTGCCAGCAGGGAAGACAGGTCGACAGCCTGGTATGGCTACACCTTC
TRBD2	.	TRBV19	TRBJ2-3	CASSPSGVSTDTQYF	TGTGCCAGTAGTCCTAGCGGGGTTAGCACAGATACGCAGTATTTT
.	.	TRBV10-2	TRBJ1-6	CASSAPGQNNSPLHF	TGCGCCAGCAGTGCGCCCGGACAGAATAATTCACCCCTCCACTTT
.	once	TRBV29-1	TRBJ2-1	CSVPFSGSQFF	TGCAGCGTTCCCTTTAGCGGTAGCCAGTTCTTC
TRBD1	.	TRBV2	TRBJ2-1	CASTGGAYNEQFF	TGTGCCAGCACAGGGGGCGCTTACAATGAGCAGTTCTTC
TRBD2	.	TRBV5-1	TRBJ2-5	CASSLQAGGRETQYF	TGCGCCAGCAGCTTGCAGGCGGGGGGCAGGGAGACCCAGTACTTC
TRBD2	.	TRBV18	TRBJ2-1	CASSQGTSGSYNEQFF	TGTGCCAGCTCACAGGGGACTAGCGGTTCCTACAATGAGCAGTTCTTC
.	many	TRBV27	TRBJ2-1	CASSLASYSYNEQFF	TGTGCCAGCAGTTTAGCGTCTTACTCCTACAATGAGCAGTTCTTC
TRBD2	.	TRBV4-1	TRBJ2-7	CASSPQPRGLAEEQYF	TGCGCCAGCAGCCCCCAGCCCCGTGGACTAGCGGAAGAGCAGTACTTC
.	.	TRBV11-3	TRBJ2-2	CASSYRGINTGELFF	TGTGCCAGCAGCTATAGGGGGATAAACACCGGGGAGCTGTTTTTT
TRBD1	many	TRBV9	TRBJ2-7	CASSTGTGLSYEQYF	TGTGCCAGCAGCACCGGGACAGGGCTCTCCTACGAGCAGTACTTC
.	.	TRBV28	TRBJ2-7	CASSFSAFSTRQYF	TGTGCCAGCAGCTTCAGCGCTTTCTCTACGAGGCAGTACTTC
TRBD2	.	TRBV7-6	TRBJ2-5	CASSLFAGGLSETQYF	TGTGCCAGCAGCTTATTCGCGGGAGGCCTTTCCGAGACCCAGTACTTC
TRBD2	.	TRBV6-5	TRBJ2-2	CASSPAGVGTGELFF	TGTGCCAGCAGTCCCGCGGGAGTAGGTACCGGGGAGCTGTTTTTT
TRBD1	.	TRBV5-4	TRBJ2-7	CASSLKTGISEQYF	TGTGCCAGCAGCTTGAAGACAGGGATCTCCGAGCAGTACTTC
.	.	TRBV27	TRBJ2-1	CASSLRSGHNEQFF	TGTGCCAGCAGTTTAAGGAGCGGGCACAATGAGCAGTTCTTC
TRBD1	.	TRBV28	TRBJ1-5	CASSFPDRVNQPQHF	TGTGCCAGCAGTTTTCCTGACAGGGTAAATCAGCCCCAGCATTTT
TRBD2	once	TRBV5-1	TRBJ2-1	CASSRLLAGDGTGNEQFF	TGCGCCAGCAGCCGTCTACTAGCGGGCGACGGGACCGGGAATGAGCAGTTCTTC
.	.	TRBV6-5	TRBJ1-1	CASRPVGDTEAFF	TGTGCCAGCAGGCCAGTAGGAGACACTGAAGCTTTCTTT
TRBD1	.	TRBV7-9	TRBJ2-6	CASSLRQGLKTGANVLTF	TGTGCCAGCAGCCTCCGACAGGGTTTGAAAACTGGGGCCAACGTCCTGACTTTC
.	.	TRBV7-8	TRBJ2-4	CASSLVVGGKNIQYF	TGTGCCAGCAGCTTAGTAGTTGGGGGGAAAAACATTCAGTACTTC
TRBD2	.	TRBV19	TRBJ2-3	CASRIGTSGASTDTQYF	TGTGCCAGTAGAATCGGGACTAGCGGGGCTAGCACAGATACGCAGTATTTT
.	many	TRBV28	TRBJ2-7	CATIRGTYEQYF	TGTGCCACTATTCGAGGGACCTACGAGCAGTACTTC
.	few	TRBV19	TRBJ1-5	CASSQGTYQPQHF	TGTGCCAGTAGTCAGGGCACCTATCAGCCCCAGCATTTT
.	.	TRBV27	TRBJ2-1	CASRSRNSYNEQFF	TGTGCCAGCAGGTCCCGTAACTCCTACAATGAGCAGTTCTTC
TRBD1	.	TRBV19	TRBJ2-2	CASRQGNTGELFF	TGTGCCAGCAGACAGGGGAACACCGGGGAGCTGTTTTTT
.	once	TRBV7-3	TRBJ2-7	CASRRDSAYEQYF	TGTGCCAGCAGGCGGGACAGTGCCTACGAGCAGTACTTC
.	.	TRBV2	TRBJ2-7	CASMGPQGYEQYF	TGTGCCAGCATGGGCCCCCAGGGGTACGAGCAGTACTTC
.	few	TRBV9	TRBJ2-5	CASSVAGAQETQYF	TGTGCCAGCAGCGTAGCAGGGGCGCAAGAGACCCAGTACTTC
TRBD1	.	TRBV18	TRBJ1-3	CASSPWTGKENTIYF	TGTGCCAGCTCACCATGGACAGGGAAGGAAAACACCATATATTTT
TRBD1	.	TRBV2	TRBJ1-2	CASSRDRVNYGYTF	TGTGCCAGCAGTCGGGACAGGGTTAACTATGGCTACACCTTC
TRBD2	.	TRBV2	TRBJ2-5	CASSLLRGGVETQYF	TGTGCCAGCAGTTTATTACGGGGAGGGGTCGAGACCCAGTACTTC
.	.	TRBV7-3	TRBJ2-3	CASSSQAGRQYF	TGTGCCAGCAGCTCCCAGGCGGGAAGGCAGTATTTT
.	.	TRBV2	TRBJ1-3	CASSEGAAVGNTIYF	TGTGCCAGCAGTGAAGGGGCAGCCGTTGGAAACACCATATATTTT
.	.	TRBV7-9	TRBJ1-3	CASSLGRISGNTIYF	TGTGCCAGCAGCTTAGGGCGGATCTCTGGAAACACCATATATTTT
TRBD2	.	TRBV11-1	TRBJ2-7	CASSPPPVGTTREQYF	TGTGCCAGCAGCCCTCCCCCCGTCGGGACTACGCGCGAGCAGTACTTC
.	.	TRBV7-9	TRBJ1-2	CASSLAWGTLYGYTF	TGTGCCAGCAGCTTAGCTTGGGGGACACTTTATGGCTACACCTTC
.	.	TRBV5-4	TRBJ2-7	CASSLELAREQYF	TGTGCCAGCAGCTTGGAACTAGCTCGGGAGCAGTACTTC
.	.	TRBV27	TRBJ2-7	CASSLAWGGIYEQYF	TGTGCCAGCAGTTTAGCCTGGGGAGGAATCTACGAGCAGTACTTC
TRBD1	.	TRBV19	TRBJ2-3	CASSFEGDRGLTDTQYF	TGTGCCAGTAGTTTCGAGGGTGACAGGGGGCTCACAGATACGCAGTATTTT
.	few	TRBV13	TRBJ2-1	CASRPDSHNEQFF	TGTGCCAGCAGACCGGACTCCCACAATGAGCAGTTCTTC
.	.	TRBV23-1	TRBJ1-2	CASSQKGGANYGYTF	TGCGCCAGCAGTCAAAAAGGCGGGGCCAACTATGGCTACACCTTC
TRBD1	.	TRBV29-1	TRBJ2-1	CSADRGAYNEQFF	TGCAGCGCTGACAGGGGGGCCTACAATGAGCAGTTCTTC
TRBD2	.	TRBV6-2/TRBV6-3	TRBJ2-3	CASSYGLAGGLGTQYF	TGTGCCAGCAGTTACGGGCTAGCGGGAGGTCTGGGTACGCAGTATTTT